The 14 T cell receptor beta chains below were found in one sample sequenced in a study of early T cells in non-severe SARS-CoV-2 infection. Via MiXCR, TCRdb re-called the 5' RACE reads, giving one row per CDR3 protein. The table lists about 26,000 distinct CDR3 sequences, 3.5% to 4.5% of them singletons. The sequenced sample was whole blood. These receptors were obtained from an adult who was a healthcare worker with PCR-confirmed SARS-CoV-2 infection or an uninfected control (not recorded which).

J is TRBJ1-5 and V is TRBV24-1; no clear D gene. The CDR3 covers 14 residues. The V end was cut by 0 bases, the J end by 2 bases, with 4 bases between. Per germline, CDR1 KGHDR and CDR2 SFDVKD. DNA of the CDR3: TGTGCCACCAGTGATTTGGGGCGCAATCAGCCCCAGCATTTT. This gives the protein CATSDLGRNQPQHF.

This clonotype was detected a few times. This chain links TRBV5-4 with TRBJ1-1; TRBD1 agrees at 7 bases. From germline, CDR1 is SGHNT and CDR2 YYREEE (reference sequence). The CDR3 has 15 residues. The V gene end was trimmed by 4 bases and the J gene end by 3 bases; junction bases not matched to a gene: 9. CDR3: CASSQRTGRDTEAFF. CDR3 nucleotides: TGTGCCAGCAGCCAGAGGACAGGCAGGGACACTGAAGCTTTCTTT.

This clonotype was detected only a few times. The V gene is TRBV9, the J gene TRBJ2-1; D not certain. V shed 4 bases and J shed 3 bases, with 8 bases lying between them. Germline V lookup: CDR1 SGDLS, CDR2 YYNGEE. The length of the CDR3 is 13 residues. CDR3 nucleotide sequence: TGTGCCAGCAGCTCGGACCTCTACAATGAGCAGTTCTTC. Translating gives CASSSDLYNEQFF. Full variable domain (rest looked up from reference TRBV9 and TRBJ2-1): DSGVTQTPKHLITATGQRVTLRCSPRSGDLSVYWYQQSLDQGLQFLIQYYNGEERAKGNILERFSAQQFPDLHSELNLSSLELGDSALYFCASSSDLYNEQFFGPGTRLTVL.

This clonotype has ten or more counts. The CDR3 loop is CSASVGETQYF. The CDR3 region has the DNA TGCAGTGCTAGTGTGGGAGAGACCCAGTACTTC. V is TRBV20-1 and J is TRBJ2-5; D is unclear. Germline CDR1 and CDR2: DFQATT and SNEGSKA (reference sequence). CDR3 length: 11 residues. V lost 3 bases, J lost 4 bases, and 6 bases lay in between.

Ten or more counts support this clonotype. The genes are TRBV12-3 or TRBV12-4 and TRBJ2-3, with TRBD1 matching 8 bases. V lost 3 bases to trimming and J lost 5 bases; unmatched junction nucleotides: 7. This CDR3 comprises 15 residues. CDR3 DNA: TGTGCCAGCAGTTTTTACCAGGGGGCAGGAGATACGCAGTATTTT. Its protein product is CASSFYQGAGDTQYF.

This clonotype was detected many times. This sequence joins TRBV7-2 and TRBJ2-7, with a tentative D call TRBD1 (6 bases). From germline, CDR1 is SGHTA and CDR2 FQGNSA. The germline V and J ends were trimmed by 5 bases and 4 bases, with 12 bases remaining between them. The CDR3 consists of 13 residues. CDR3 loop: CASSQGHFYEQYF. The CDR3 DNA reads TGTGCCAGCAGCCAGGGACATTTTTACGAGCAGTACTTC.

This clonotype was observed at least ten times. The DNA for the CDR3 is TGTGCCAGCAGCCAAGTGTCGCGCGGGATTGAGCAGTTCTTC. Amino acids: CASSQVSRGIEQFF. The rearrangement joins TRBV14 to TRBJ2-1; weak D call: TRBD2 (6 bases). The V and J ends lost 1 base and 9 bases respectively, with 13 bases between them. CDR1 and CDR2 (germline): SGHDN, FVKESK. The CDR3 runs to 14 residues.

V and J are TRBV4-1 and TRBJ2-5; D unresolved. The germline V gene has CDR1 MGHRA and CDR2 YSYEKL. V was trimmed by 1 base and J by 3 bases, leaving 18 bases between them. The CDR3 is 17 residues long. The CDR3 DNA reads as TGCGCCAGCAGCCAAGCCCGAGGACGGACCGGAGAAGAGACCCAGTACTTC. Residues: CASSQARGRTGEETQYF.

This clonotype was found many times. The gene calls are TRBV13 and TRBJ2-1, with D hard to call. CDR3 length: 12 amino acids. Germline assignment: CDR1 PRHDT and CDR2 FYEKMQ (reference sequence). The germline V and J ends were trimmed by 7 bases and 7 bases, with 11 bases remaining between them. CDR3: CASTLNRNEQFF. CDR3 nucleotide sequence: TGTGCCAGCACCCTAAATAGAAATGAGCAGTTCTTC.

The sample holds many counts of this clonotype. The V and J genes are TRBV7-2 and TRBJ2-3; possible D gene TRBD2, 5 bases. Germline V gene lookup returns CDR1 SGHTA and CDR2 FQGNSA. There are 13 residues in the CDR3. With 3 bases removed from V and 4 bases from J, the gap between germline ends came to 8 bases. This chain's CDR3 is CASSLIGADTQYF. The DNA for the CDR3 is TGTGCCAGCAGCTTGATCGGGGCAGATACGCAGTATTTT.

The V call is TRBV27, the J call TRBJ1-2, with 8 bases lining up with TRBD1. This CDR3 contains 13 residues. CDR1 and CDR2 (germline): MNHEY, SMNVEV (reference sequence). V lost 4 bases, J lost 8 bases, and 6 bases stayed unmatched. The CDR3 nucleotides read TGTGCCAGCAGTTCAGACAGGGGTGAAGGCTACACCTTC. Protein sequence: CASSSDRGEGYTF.

This clonotype was counted ten times or more. The chain employs TRBV7-9 and TRBJ1-1; D is undetermined. The CDR3 has 13 amino acids. CDR1 is SEHNR, CDR2 FQNEAQ, per germline (reference sequence). Trimming took 7 bases from V and 4 from J, leaving 13 bases between them. The CDR3 reads CASTPRVVTEAFF. The DNA of the CDR3 is TGTGCCAGCACACCGCGGGTTGTCACTGAAGCTTTCTTT.

This clonotype was recorded many times. The V call is TRBV11-3, the J call TRBJ2-5; D unresolved. V was clipped by 4 bases and J by 0 bases, with 6 bases between them. There are 13 residues in the CDR3. CDR1 is SGHNT and CDR2 is YENEEA in the germline V gene. The chain's CDR3 is CASSYEYQETQYF. The CDR3 nucleotides are TGTGCCAGCAGCTACGAGTACCAAGAGACCCAGTACTTC.

This clonotype showed up many times. This sequence joins TRBV6-1 and TRBJ2-3; D remains unclear. Germline lookup yields CDR1 MNHNS and CDR2 SASEGT. The germline V and J ends were trimmed by 6 bases and 6 bases, with 16 bases remaining between them. The CDR3 has 14 amino acids. Written as DNA, the CDR3 is TGTGCCAGCAGCTACACTCGACCGGAGGATACGCAGTATTTT. Translating it yields CASSYTRPEDTQYF.